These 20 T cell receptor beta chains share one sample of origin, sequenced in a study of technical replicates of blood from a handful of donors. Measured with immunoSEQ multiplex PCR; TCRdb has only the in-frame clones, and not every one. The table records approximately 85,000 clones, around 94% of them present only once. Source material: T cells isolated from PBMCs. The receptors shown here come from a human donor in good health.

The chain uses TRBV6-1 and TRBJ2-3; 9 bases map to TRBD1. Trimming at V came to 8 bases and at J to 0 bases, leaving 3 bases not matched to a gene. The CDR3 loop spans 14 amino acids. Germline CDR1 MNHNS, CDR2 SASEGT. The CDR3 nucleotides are TGTGCCAGCCACAGGGGGCCTAGCACAGATACGCAGTATTTT. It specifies CASHRGPSTDTQYF.

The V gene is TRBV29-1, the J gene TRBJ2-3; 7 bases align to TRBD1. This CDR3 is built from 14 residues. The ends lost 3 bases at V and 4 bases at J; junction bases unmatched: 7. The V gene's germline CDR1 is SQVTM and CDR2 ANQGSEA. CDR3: CSVDGQDDADTQYF. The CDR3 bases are TGCAGCGTTGACGGACAGGATGATGCAGATACGCAGTATTTT.

This CDR3 is CASSLARGYEQYF. The CDR3 DNA is TGCGCCAGCAGCTTGGCTAGAGGCTACGAGCAGTACTTC. This rearrangement joins TRBV5-1 to TRBJ2-7; D unresolved. Germline assignment: CDR1 SGHRS and CDR2 YFSETQ. CDR3 length: 13 amino acids. The ends were cut back, 0 bases at V and 3 bases at J, with 7 bases in the middle. The full variable domain, rest sourced from reference TRBV5-1 and TRBJ2-7, is KAGVTQTPRYLIKTRGQQVTLSCSPISGHRSVSWYQQTPGQGLQFLFEYFSETQRNKGNFPGRFSGRQFSNSRSEMNVSTLELGDSALYLCASSLARGYEQYFGPGTRLTVT.

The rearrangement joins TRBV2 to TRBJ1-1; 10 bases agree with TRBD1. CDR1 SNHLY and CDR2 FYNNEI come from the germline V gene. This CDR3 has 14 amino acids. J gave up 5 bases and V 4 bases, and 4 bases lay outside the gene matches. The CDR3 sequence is CASSGQGAGTEAFF. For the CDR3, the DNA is TGTGCCAGCAGTGGACAGGGGGCTGGGACTGAAGCTTTCTTT.

Here the CDR3 reads CASSYGQGFYEQYF. The CDR3 bases are TGTGCCAGCAGTTACGGACAGGGATTCTACGAGCAGTACTTC. The rearrangement uses TRBV6-6 and TRBJ2-7, with 8 bases that match TRBD1. With 2 bases clipped from V and 3 bases from J, the junction kept 3 bases outside the gene matches. The length of the CDR3 is 14 residues. CDR1 and CDR2 from the germline V gene are MNHNY and SVGAGI (reference sequence).

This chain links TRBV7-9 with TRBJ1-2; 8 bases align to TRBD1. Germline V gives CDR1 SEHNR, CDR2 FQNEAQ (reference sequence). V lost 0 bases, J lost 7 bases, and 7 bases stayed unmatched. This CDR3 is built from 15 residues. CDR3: CASSLANGQGGGYTF. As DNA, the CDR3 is TGTGCCAGCAGCTTAGCTAATGGACAGGGCGGTGGCTACACCTTC.

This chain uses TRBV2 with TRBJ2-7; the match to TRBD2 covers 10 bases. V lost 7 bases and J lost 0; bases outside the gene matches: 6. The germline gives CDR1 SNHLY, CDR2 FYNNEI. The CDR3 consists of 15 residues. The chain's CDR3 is CASKVAGGSSYEQYF. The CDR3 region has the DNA TGTGCCAGCAAGGTAGCGGGAGGCTCCTCCTACGAGCAGTACTTC.

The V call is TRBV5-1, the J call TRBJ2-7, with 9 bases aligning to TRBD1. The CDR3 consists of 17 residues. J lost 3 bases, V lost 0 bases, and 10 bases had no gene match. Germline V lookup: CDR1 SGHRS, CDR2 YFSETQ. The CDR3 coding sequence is TGCGCCAGCAGCTTGGGATTTTCCGGGACAGGGAACTACGAGCAGTACTTC. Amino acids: CASSLGFSGTGNYEQYF.

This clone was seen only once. CDR3 protein: CASSFTGVSYEQYF. The CDR3 bases are TGTGCCAGCAGCTTTACAGGGGTCTCCTACGAGCAGTACTTC. The chain combines TRBV5-6 with TRBJ2-7, with 7 nucleotides matching TRBD1. Losses at the gene ends were 2 bases for V and 0 bases for J; bases not matched to a gene: 2. This CDR3 region has 14 residues. Germline V gives CDR1 SGHDT, CDR2 YYEEEE.

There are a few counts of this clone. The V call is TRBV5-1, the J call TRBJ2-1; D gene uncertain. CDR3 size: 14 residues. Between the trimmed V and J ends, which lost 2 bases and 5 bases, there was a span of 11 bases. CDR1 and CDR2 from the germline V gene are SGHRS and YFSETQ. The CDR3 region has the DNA TGCGCCAGCAGCTTAAGGAGTTACGACAATGAGCAGTTCTTC. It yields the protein CASSLRSYDNEQFF. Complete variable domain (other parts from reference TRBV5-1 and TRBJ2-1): KAGVTQTPRYLIKTRGQQVTLSCSPISGHRSVSWYQQTPGQGLQFLFEYFSETQRNKGNFPGRFSGRQFSNSRSEMNVSTLELGDSALYLCASSLRSYDNEQFFGPGTRLTVL.

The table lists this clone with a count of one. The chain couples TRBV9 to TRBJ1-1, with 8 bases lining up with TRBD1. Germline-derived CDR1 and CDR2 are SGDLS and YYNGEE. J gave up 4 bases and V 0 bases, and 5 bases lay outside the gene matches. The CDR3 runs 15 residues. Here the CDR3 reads CASSVAGQEVTEAFF. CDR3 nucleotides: TGTGCCAGCAGCGTAGCGGGACAGGAGGTCACTGAAGCTTTCTTT.

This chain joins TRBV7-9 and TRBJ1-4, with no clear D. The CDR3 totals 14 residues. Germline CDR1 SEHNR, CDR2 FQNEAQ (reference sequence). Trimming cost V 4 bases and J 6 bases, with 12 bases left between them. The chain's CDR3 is CASSSHGGDEKLFF. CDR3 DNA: TGTGCCAGCAGCTCCCACGGAGGAGATGAAAAACTGTTTTTT.

The CDR3 DNA sequence: TGTGCCAGTAGTCCTCGGGACAGGGGGTATGACGAGCAGTACTTC. Translating gives CASSPRDRGYDEQYF. The genes are TRBV19 and TRBJ2-7, with 11 positions matching TRBD1. Trimming removed 5 bases from V and 5 bases from J; junction bases left unmatched: 8. The CDR3 covers 15 residues. Germline loops: CDR1 LNHDA, CDR2 SQIVND (reference sequence).

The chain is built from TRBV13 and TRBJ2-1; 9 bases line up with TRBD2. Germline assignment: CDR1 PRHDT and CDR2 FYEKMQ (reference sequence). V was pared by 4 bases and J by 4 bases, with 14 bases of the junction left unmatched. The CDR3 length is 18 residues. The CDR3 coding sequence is TGTGCCAGCAGCTATACCCCCCCTCGAGCGGGGGGTTACAATGAGCAGTTCTTC. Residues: CASSYTPPRAGGYNEQFF.

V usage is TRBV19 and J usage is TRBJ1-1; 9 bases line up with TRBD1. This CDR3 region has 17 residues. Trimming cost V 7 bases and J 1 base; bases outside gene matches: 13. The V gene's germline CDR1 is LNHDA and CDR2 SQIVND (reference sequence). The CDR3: CASTPGTGLVTNTEAFF. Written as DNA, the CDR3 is TGTGCCAGTACCCCGGGGACAGGGCTAGTCACGAACACTGAAGCTTTCTTT.

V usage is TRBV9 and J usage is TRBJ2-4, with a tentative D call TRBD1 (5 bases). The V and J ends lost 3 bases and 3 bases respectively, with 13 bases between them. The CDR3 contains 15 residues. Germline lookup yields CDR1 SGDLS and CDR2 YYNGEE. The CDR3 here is CASSEGILGKNIQYF. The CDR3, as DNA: TGTGCCAGCAGCGAGGGGATCCTGGGCAAAAACATTCAGTACTTC.

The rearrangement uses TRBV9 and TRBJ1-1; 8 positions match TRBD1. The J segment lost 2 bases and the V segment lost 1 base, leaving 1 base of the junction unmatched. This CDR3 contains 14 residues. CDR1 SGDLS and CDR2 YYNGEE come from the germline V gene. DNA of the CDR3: TGTGCCAGCAGCGTACAGGGGGCAAACACTGAAGCTTTCTTT. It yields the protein CASSVQGANTEAFF. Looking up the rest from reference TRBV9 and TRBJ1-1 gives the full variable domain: DSGVTQTPKHLITATGQRVTLRCSPRSGDLSVYWYQQSLDQGLQFLIQYYNGEERAKGNILERFSAQQFPDLHSELNLSSLELGDSALYFCASSVQGANTEAFFGQGTRLTVV.

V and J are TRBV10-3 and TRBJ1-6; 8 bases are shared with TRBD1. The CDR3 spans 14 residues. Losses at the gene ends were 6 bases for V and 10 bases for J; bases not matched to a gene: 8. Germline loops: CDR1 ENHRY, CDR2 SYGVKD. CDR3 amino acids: CAISRGQGESPLHF. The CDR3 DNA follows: TGTGCCATCAGCCGAGGACAGGGAGAGTCACCCCTCCACTTT.

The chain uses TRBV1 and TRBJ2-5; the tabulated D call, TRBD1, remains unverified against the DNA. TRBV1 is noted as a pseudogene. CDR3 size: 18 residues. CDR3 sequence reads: CTSRRALPPAQGGETQYF. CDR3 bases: TGCACCAGCAGGAGGGCACTCCCCCCTGCACAGGGTGGGGAGACCCAGTACTTC.

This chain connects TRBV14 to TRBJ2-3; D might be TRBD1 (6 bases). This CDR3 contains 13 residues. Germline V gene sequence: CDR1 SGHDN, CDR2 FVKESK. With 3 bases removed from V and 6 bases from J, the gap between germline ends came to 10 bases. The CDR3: CASSHSGVDTQYF. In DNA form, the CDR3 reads TGTGCCAGCAGCCACTCAGGGGTGGATACGCAGTATTTT.